The present T cell receptor (beta chain) was sequenced within a study of type 1 regulatory T cells. Study details: This in vitro CD4 product, T-allo10, is enriched for Tr1 cells and alloantigen-specific.

The graft donor-derived T-allo10 cells reportedly recognize host alloantigens, are anergic, and suppress alloantigen-specifically. TCRdb independently ran MiXCR on the reads; one entry per CDR3 protein. The sample has roughly 68,000 distinct CDR3 sequences, about three fifths seen once. J gave up 7 bases and V 1 base, and 4 bases lay outside the gene matches. The CDR3 has 15 residues. CDR1 SGHTA and CDR2 FQGNSA come from the germline V gene. This clonotype was seen a few times. Antigen: not known. The clonotype comes from a human donor in good health. The chain carries TRBV7-2 and TRBJ2-7; 13 nucleotides align to TRBD2. Sequencing was performed on cultured T cells, either the whole culture or a sorted T cell fraction (not recorded which). Subset described: Tr1-enriched cell product generated in vitro against host alloantigens. CDR3 sequence: CASSLVGLAGVEQYF. CDR3 nucleotide sequence: TGTGCCAGCAGCTTAGTCGGACTAGCGGGAGTAGAGCAGTACTTC.